Sequencing of this TCR beta chain was carried out in a study of T cell repertoires in cytomegalovirus infection (dated by TCRdb to 2018 to 2020). At the level of the whole study: Recently identified HLA-C-restricted CMV epitopes, whose presentation resists viral immunomodulation, were targeted by peptide stimulations together with well-studied HLA-B-restricted epitopes. Because public TCR beta signatures pointed to carriage of CMV infection together with the matching HLA type, the HLA type of each donor mattered for the analysis.

Overall study outcomes, separate from this receptor: Cumulative frequency of public TCR beta family members discriminated carriers of CMV infection plus the relevant HLA type in this cohort and an independent approximately 350-donor cohort. In the ex vivo response, HLA-C-restricted CMV-specific TCR beta clonotypes were dominant, and in two of eight donors the single most frequent clonotype came from this HLA-C-restricted group.

The treatment or condition label for this specimen denotes: in vitro stimulation with specific CMV peptide epitopes to enrich CMV-specific T cells. Points on this clonotype: Which antigen it targets is not known. Per-base qualities were not stored, and no clone one base away is much larger.

The sequencer listed for this sample is Illumina HiSeq 1500. Through fastp at Q25 and MiXCR, TCRdb rebuilt clones from the public reads, retaining in-frame beta chains. One record per CDR3 amino acid sequence lists the most common genes and DNA. The sample records hundreds of thousands of distinct CDR3 sequences, over 25% of which are singletons. Of the sample, roughly an eighth is held by the ten largest clones. Here the sequenced sample was cultured CD8+ T cells from PBMCs, taken from culture after CMV antigen stimulation. The clonotype was recovered from a human donor in good health (CMV status not recorded). Some clones in this sample may be carry-over from other donors' samples.

The nucleotides are TGTGCCACTGCAGGGGGTAACCAAGAGACCCAGTACTTC. This yields the protein CATAGGNQETQYF. The chain is encoded by TRBV7-9 joined to TRBJ2-5; TRBD1 agrees with 7 junctional bases. V is pruned by 10 bases and J by 0 bases, leaving 5 bases of the junction without a gene match. The CDR3 goes from the cysteine to the phenylalanine over 13 residues. Of all the DNA, just the CDR3 is kept, 39 bases in frame from base 1. CDR1 SEHNR and CDR2 FQNEAQ are derived from the germline V gene (reference sequence).